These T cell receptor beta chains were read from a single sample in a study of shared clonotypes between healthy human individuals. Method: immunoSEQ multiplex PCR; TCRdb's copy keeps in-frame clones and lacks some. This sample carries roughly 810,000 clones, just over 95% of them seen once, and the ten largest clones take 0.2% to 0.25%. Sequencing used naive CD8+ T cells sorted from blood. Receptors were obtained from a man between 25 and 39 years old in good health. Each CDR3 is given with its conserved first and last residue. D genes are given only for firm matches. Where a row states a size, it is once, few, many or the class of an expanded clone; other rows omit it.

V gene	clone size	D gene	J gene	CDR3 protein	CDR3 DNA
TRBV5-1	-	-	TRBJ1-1	CASSYGRVNTEAFF	TGCGCCAGCAGCTACGGACGGGTGAACACTGAAGCTTTCTTT
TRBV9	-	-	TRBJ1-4	CASSVGVRPTNEKLFF	TGTGCCAGCAGCGTAGGGGTCCGCCCAACGAATGAAAAACTGTTTTTT
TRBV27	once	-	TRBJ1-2	CASSFSGPYYGYTF	TGTGCCAGCAGTTTCTCAGGCCCCTACTATGGCTACACCTTC
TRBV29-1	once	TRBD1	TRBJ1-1	CSVYQGVTRLAFF	TGCAGCGTTTACCAGGGGGTCACCCGTTTAGCTTTCTTT
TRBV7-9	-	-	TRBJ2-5	CASSSVGGHQETQYF	TGTGCCAGCAGCTCCGTCGGGGGTCACCAAGAGACCCAGTACTTC
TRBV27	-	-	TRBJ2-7	CASGGANSYEQYF	TGTGCCAGCGGGGGGGCCAATTCATACGAGCAGTACTTC
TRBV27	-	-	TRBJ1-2	CATWDGLINYGYTF	TGTGCCACCTGGGACGGATTGATTAACTATGGCTACACCTTC
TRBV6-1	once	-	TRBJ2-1	CASTRGSSYNEQFF	TGTGCCAGCACTAGGGGAAGCTCCTACAATGAGCAGTTCTTC
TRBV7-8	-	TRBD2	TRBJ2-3	CASSLAQAGDLPDTQYF	TGTGCCAGCAGCTTAGCGCAGGCGGGAGATCTGCCAGATACGCAGTATTTT
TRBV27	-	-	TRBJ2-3	CASTSLGLSTDTQYF	TGTGCCAGCACTTCCTTGGGGCTAAGCACAGATACGCAGTATTTT
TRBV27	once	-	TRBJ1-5	CASSLWGNQPQHF	TGTGCCAGCAGTTTATGGGGTAATCAGCCCCAGCATTTT
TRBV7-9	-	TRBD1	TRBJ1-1	CASSTQGQGAEAFF	TGTGCCAGCAGTACTCAAGGACAGGGCGCTGAAGCTTTCTTT